The entry that follows covers one TCR beta chain sequence. This entry belongs to a study of blood T cell repertoires in COVID-19. At the level of the study: Researchers got acute and convalescent COVID-19 samples from the United States, Italy and Spain. In each case, the material was cDNA or gDNA derived from T cells, B-cell-depleted T cells, or PBMCs.

As handled by the study authors: Amplification from reference gene primers served as the basis for estimated nucleated cell counts. Produced via immunoSEQ multiplex PCR; TCRdb's table is partial and in-frame only. V, J and clone size reflect that table, while D and trimming were determined from the DNA. The sample holds 10,000 to 15,000 clones, 65% to 90% seen once. CDR3 size: 14 residues. V lost 1 base and J 0 bases, leaving 6 bases between the germline ends. Germline CDR1 reads LNHDA; CDR2 reads SQIVND (reference sequence). Sequencing was done on a sample of peripheral blood. This TCR derives from a man in his forties with active or convalescent COVID-19. V and J are TRBV19 and TRBJ1-1; possible D gene TRBD1, 6 bases. The CDR3 reads CASSIGGLNTEAFF. CDR3 coding DNA: TGTGCCAGTAGTATAGGGGGGCTGAACACTGAAGCTTTCTTT.